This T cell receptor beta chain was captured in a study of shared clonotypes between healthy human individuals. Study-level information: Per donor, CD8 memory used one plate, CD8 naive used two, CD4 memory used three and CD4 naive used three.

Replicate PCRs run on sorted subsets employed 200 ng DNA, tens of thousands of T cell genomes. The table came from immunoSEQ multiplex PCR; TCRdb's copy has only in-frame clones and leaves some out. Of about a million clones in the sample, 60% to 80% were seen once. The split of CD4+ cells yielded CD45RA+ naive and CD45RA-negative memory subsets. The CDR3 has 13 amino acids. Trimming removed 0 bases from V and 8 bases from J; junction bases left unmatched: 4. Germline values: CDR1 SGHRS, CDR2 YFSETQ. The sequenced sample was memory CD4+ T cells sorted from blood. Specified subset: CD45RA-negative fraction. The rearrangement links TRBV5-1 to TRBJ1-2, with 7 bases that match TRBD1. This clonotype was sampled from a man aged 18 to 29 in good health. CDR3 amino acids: CASSLEGQSGYTF. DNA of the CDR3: TGCGCCAGCAGCTTGGAGGGACAGTCAGGCTACACCTTC.